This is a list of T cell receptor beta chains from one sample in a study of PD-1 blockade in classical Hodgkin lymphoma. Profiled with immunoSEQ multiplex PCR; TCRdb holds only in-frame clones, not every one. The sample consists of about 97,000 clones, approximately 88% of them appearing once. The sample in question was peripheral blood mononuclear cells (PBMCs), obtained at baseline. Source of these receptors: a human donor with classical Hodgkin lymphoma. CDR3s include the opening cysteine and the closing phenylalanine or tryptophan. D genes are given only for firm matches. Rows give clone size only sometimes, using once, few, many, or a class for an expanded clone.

CDR3 DNA: TGTGCCATCAGTGAGAACAGCCCCGCGAACACCGGGGAGCTGTTTTTT
CDR3 protein: CAISENSPANTGELFF
clone size: .
V gene: TRBV10-3
D gene: .
J gene: TRBJ2-2

CDR3 DNA: TGTGCCAGTACCCCGGGACAGGGTAACTATGGCTACACCTTC
CDR3 protein: CASTPGQGNYGYTF
clone size: .
V gene: TRBV19
D gene: TRBD1
J gene: TRBJ1-2

CDR3 DNA: TGTGCCAGCAGGTATAGCGGGAGTGAGCAGTTCTTC
CDR3 protein: CASRYSGSEQFF
clone size: .
V gene: TRBV6-5
D gene: TRBD2
J gene: TRBJ2-1

CDR3 DNA: TGTGCCAGTACCACTTCGGGTACACCTTCCAGTAGCTACACCTTC
CDR3 protein: CASTTSGTPSSSYTF
clone size: once
V gene: TRBV19
D gene: .
J gene: TRBJ1-2

CDR3 DNA: TGTGCCAGCCGTACTGGGAAAGCCTATAGCACAGATACGCAGTATTTT
CDR3 protein: CASRTGKAYSTDTQYF
clone size: .
V gene: TRBV5-4
D gene: .
J gene: TRBJ2-3

CDR3 DNA: TGTGCCAGCCTACAGGGGATCTACGAGCAGTACTTC
CDR3 protein: CASLQGIYEQYF
clone size: .
V gene: TRBV18
D gene: TRBD1
J gene: TRBJ2-7

CDR3 DNA: TGTGCCAGCAGTGAAGGACTAGCGGGATCCTACGAGCAGTACTTC
CDR3 protein: CASSEGLAGSYEQYF
clone size: once
V gene: TRBV6-1
D gene: TRBD2
J gene: TRBJ2-7

CDR3 DNA: TGTGCCAGCAGGAACCAACAGTCCGATAATCAGCCCCAGCATTTT
CDR3 protein: CASRNQQSDNQPQHF
clone size: .
V gene: TRBV6-6
D gene: .
J gene: TRBJ1-5

CDR3 DNA: TGTGCCAGCAGCCAAACGTCCACCGGGGAGCTGTTTTTT
CDR3 protein: CASSQTSTGELFF
clone size: .
V gene: TRBV7-6
D gene: .
J gene: TRBJ2-2

CDR3 DNA: TGTGCCATCAAATGGACAGGGGGCGGCGGGGAGCTGTTTTTT
CDR3 protein: CAIKWTGGGGELFF
clone size: once
V gene: TRBV10-3
D gene: TRBD1
J gene: TRBJ2-2

CDR3 DNA: TGCGCCAGCGGTACTAGCGGGAGCACAGATACGCAGTATTTT
CDR3 protein: CASGTSGSTDTQYF
clone size: few
V gene: TRBV10-1
D gene: TRBD2
J gene: TRBJ2-3

CDR3 DNA: TGTGCCAGTAGCGCGGGACTAGCGGGAGGTGCGCAAATCTACGAGCAGTACTTC
CDR3 protein: CASSAGLAGGAQIYEQYF
clone size: .
V gene: TRBV19
D gene: TRBD2
J gene: TRBJ2-7

CDR3 DNA: TGTGCCATCAGTGAGTCGCTTCCGGGCGGGGGTCAGCCCCAGCATTTT
CDR3 protein: CAISESLPGGGQPQHF
clone size: few
V gene: TRBV10-3
D gene: .
J gene: TRBJ1-5

CDR3 DNA: TGTGCCATCAGTGCGGCGGGGGTCACAGATACGCAGTATTTT
CDR3 protein: CAISAAGVTDTQYF
clone size: .
V gene: TRBV10-3
D gene: TRBD2
J gene: TRBJ2-3

CDR3 DNA: TGTGCCAGCAGCTTAGTGGGAGGGATATATAGCTCCTACAATGAGCAGTTCTTC
CDR3 protein: CASSLVGGIYSSYNEQFF
clone size: once
V gene: TRBV7-8
D gene: TRBD2
J gene: TRBJ2-1

CDR3 DNA: TGTGCCAGCAGCCCCGGTGGGGGGACAAATGAAGCTTTCTTT
CDR3 protein: CASSPGGGTNEAFF
clone size: .
V gene: TRBV6-5
D gene: .
J gene: TRBJ1-1

CDR3 DNA: TGTGCCAGCAGCTCTAGGGGACTAGCGGGAGCAGAGACCCAGTACTTC
CDR3 protein: CASSSRGLAGAETQYF
clone size: .
V gene: TRBV11-3
D gene: TRBD2
J gene: TRBJ2-5

CDR3 DNA: TGTGCCAGCAGCCCAGGACTAGCGGGAGGTGGTTACGAGCAGTACTTC
CDR3 protein: CASSPGLAGGGYEQYF
clone size: .
V gene: TRBV7-6
D gene: TRBD2
J gene: TRBJ2-7

CDR3 DNA: TGCGCCAGCAGCGGTGGGACGGGGGACACTGAAGCTTTCTTT
CDR3 protein: CASSGGTGDTEAFF
clone size: .
V gene: TRBV5-1
D gene: .
J gene: TRBJ1-1

CDR3 DNA: TGTGCCAGCAGTTTCGAGCCGACAGGGACTTGGGAGACCCAGTACTTC
CDR3 protein: CASSFEPTGTWETQYF
clone size: .
V gene: TRBV5-6
D gene: .
J gene: TRBJ2-5

CDR3 DNA: TGTGCCAGCAGTGAAGGGGTGCGGAACACAGATACGCAGTATTTT
CDR3 protein: CASSEGVRNTDTQYF
clone size: .
V gene: TRBV2
D gene: .
J gene: TRBJ2-3

CDR3 DNA: TGTGCCATCAACGGAGGGGTAGGGTATGGCTACACCTTC
CDR3 protein: CAINGGVGYGYTF
clone size: .
V gene: TRBV10-3
D gene: .
J gene: TRBJ1-2

CDR3 DNA: TGCAGCGTTGTTGCCTACACAGATACGCAGTATTTT
CDR3 protein: CSVVAYTDTQYF
clone size: few
V gene: TRBV29-1
D gene: .
J gene: TRBJ2-3

CDR3 DNA: TGCGCCAGCAGCTTGGCCGCGGGGACGAGCTCCTACGAGCAGTACTTC
CDR3 protein: CASSLAAGTSSYEQYF
clone size: .
V gene: TRBV5-1
D gene: .
J gene: TRBJ2-7

CDR3 DNA: TGTGCCAGCAGCGGCACTCTAGCGGGAACAGATACGCAGTATTTT
CDR3 protein: CASSGTLAGTDTQYF
clone size: .
V gene: TRBV21-1
D gene: .
J gene: TRBJ2-3

CDR3 DNA: TGTGCCAGCTCACCCCTCGGGAGCGGGCGCCAACTAGGGGAGACCCAGTACTTC
CDR3 protein: CASSPLGSGRQLGETQYF
clone size: .
V gene: TRBV18
D gene: .
J gene: TRBJ2-5

CDR3 DNA: TGTGCCAGCAGTCTGGCTAGCGGGCAAGAGACCCAGTACTTC
CDR3 protein: CASSLASGQETQYF
clone size: .
V gene: TRBV6-6
D gene: TRBD2
J gene: TRBJ2-5

CDR3 DNA: TGTGCCAGCAGCCGACCTGGCGGGGAGCTGTTTTTT
CDR3 protein: CASSRPGGELFF
clone size: .
V gene: TRBV7-3
D gene: .
J gene: TRBJ2-2

CDR3 DNA: TGTGCCATCAGTGAGTCAGGGGTGGGCTACACCTTC
CDR3 protein: CAISESGVGYTF
clone size: .
V gene: TRBV10-3
D gene: .
J gene: TRBJ1-2

CDR3 DNA: TGTGCCAGCAGCAGGGGGATTAGCAATCAGCCCCAGCATTTT
CDR3 protein: CASSRGISNQPQHF
clone size: .
V gene: TRBV27
D gene: TRBD1
J gene: TRBJ1-5

CDR3 DNA: TGTGCCAGCAGCCCTACCGTTGTGGGTGAGCAGTTCTTC
CDR3 protein: CASSPTVVGEQFF
clone size: .
V gene: TRBV11-3
D gene: .
J gene: TRBJ2-1

CDR3 DNA: TGTGCCAGCAGCCGGGACCCAGGGAGCACGCAGTATTTT
CDR3 protein: CASSRDPGSTQYF
clone size: .
V gene: TRBV6-1
D gene: .
J gene: TRBJ2-3

CDR3 DNA: TGCAGTGCCAGGGATTTCTACGAGCAGTACTTC
CDR3 protein: CSARDFYEQYF
clone size: .
V gene: TRBV20-1
D gene: .
J gene: TRBJ2-7

CDR3 DNA: TGTGCCAGCAGCTTAGGACTAGCGGGACACGGGGAGCTGTTTTTT
CDR3 protein: CASSLGLAGHGELFF
clone size: .
V gene: TRBV11-2
D gene: TRBD2
J gene: TRBJ2-2

CDR3 DNA: TGTGCCAGCAGTGAAGGGGGACGGAATCAGCCCCAGCATTTT
CDR3 protein: CASSEGGRNQPQHF
clone size: .
V gene: TRBV25-1
D gene: .
J gene: TRBJ1-5

CDR3 DNA: TGTGCCAGCAGCCGCAGCCGGGACAGCCTTGTCGGAAAACTGTTTTTT
CDR3 protein: CASSRSRDSLVGKLFF
clone size: .
V gene: TRBV7-9
D gene: TRBD1
J gene: TRBJ1-4

CDR3 DNA: TGTGCCAGCACCCCTGGGGGCGGGAGGGCCTCATACGGGGAGCTGTTTTTT
CDR3 protein: CASTPGGGRASYGELFF
clone size: .
V gene: TRBV11-2
D gene: TRBD2
J gene: TRBJ2-2

CDR3 DNA: TGTGCCATCAACCCCAGCTCTGGAAACACCATATATTTT
CDR3 protein: CAINPSSGNTIYF
clone size: once
V gene: TRBV10-3
D gene: .
J gene: TRBJ1-3

CDR3 DNA: TGCGCCAGCAGCTTTTTGCAAGAGACCCAGTACTTC
CDR3 protein: CASSFLQETQYF
clone size: .
V gene: TRBV5-1
D gene: .
J gene: TRBJ2-5

CDR3 DNA: TGTGCCAGCAGTCCGGGACAGGGAACGGCCTACGAGCAGTACTTC
CDR3 protein: CASSPGQGTAYEQYF
clone size: .
V gene: TRBV27
D gene: TRBD1
J gene: TRBJ2-7

CDR3 DNA: TGCGCCAGCAGCCCGGAGGTAGCGGGAGGGCCTCCAGATACGCAGTATTTT
CDR3 protein: CASSPEVAGGPPDTQYF
clone size: .
V gene: TRBV5-1
D gene: TRBD2
J gene: TRBJ2-3

CDR3 DNA: TGTGCCAGCAGCTTACAGGGAACACACAATGAGCAGTTCTTC
CDR3 protein: CASSLQGTHNEQFF
clone size: .
V gene: TRBV7-8
D gene: .
J gene: TRBJ2-1

CDR3 DNA: TGTGCCAGTAGTATAGGGCCTAGCGGGAGGCCGGCCTACAATGAGCAGTTCTTC
CDR3 protein: CASSIGPSGRPAYNEQFF
clone size: .
V gene: TRBV19
D gene: TRBD2
J gene: TRBJ2-1

CDR3 DNA: TGTGCCAGCAGCTTAGCGGGGACAGGACTTTACGAGCAGTACTTC
CDR3 protein: CASSLAGTGLYEQYF
clone size: .
V gene: TRBV7-2
D gene: TRBD1
J gene: TRBJ2-7

CDR3 DNA: TGTGCCAGCAGTCCGGGGGACGGCTATAGCAATCAGCCCCAGCATTTT
CDR3 protein: CASSPGDGYSNQPQHF
clone size: .
V gene: TRBV28
D gene: .
J gene: TRBJ1-5

CDR3 DNA: TGTGCCAGCGGGCTAGGGGGGAACTATGGCTACACCTTC
CDR3 protein: CASGLGGNYGYTF
clone size: once
V gene: TRBV6-5
D gene: .
J gene: TRBJ1-2

CDR3 DNA: TGTGCCACCAACAGGGAAGCTAATGAAAAACTGTTTTTT
CDR3 protein: CATNREANEKLFF
clone size: .
V gene: TRBV2
D gene: .
J gene: TRBJ1-4

CDR3 DNA: TGTGCCAGCAGCGTAGCTGGGCGGGAGGGCACAGATACGCAGTATTTT
CDR3 protein: CASSVAGREGTDTQYF
clone size: .
V gene: TRBV9
D gene: TRBD2
J gene: TRBJ2-3

CDR3 DNA: TGTGCCAGTAGTATTAGGCGTGGACTAGCGGGAGGCACAGATACGCAGTATTTT
CDR3 protein: CASSIRRGLAGGTDTQYF
clone size: .
V gene: TRBV19
D gene: TRBD2
J gene: TRBJ2-3

CDR3 DNA: TGTGCCAGCAGCTACGGACAGGGGTGGGAGCAGTACTTC
CDR3 protein: CASSYGQGWEQYF
clone size: medium-sized
V gene: TRBV11-3
D gene: TRBD1
J gene: TRBJ2-7

CDR3 DNA: TGCGCCAGCAGCTTGGGCCCAGCGGGAGGGTACAATGAGCAGTTCTTC
CDR3 protein: CASSLGPAGGYNEQFF
clone size: .
V gene: TRBV5-1
D gene: TRBD2
J gene: TRBJ2-1

CDR3 DNA: TGTGCCAGTAGTAGGGTTAGCGGGTTAGGGTACAATGAGCAGTTCTTC
CDR3 protein: CASSRVSGLGYNEQFF
clone size: .
V gene: TRBV19
D gene: TRBD2
J gene: TRBJ2-1

CDR3 DNA: TGTGCCATCACGGGGACGCGTGACGAGCAGTACTTC
CDR3 protein: CAITGTRDEQYF
clone size: .
V gene: TRBV10-3
D gene: .
J gene: TRBJ2-7

CDR3 DNA: TGTGCCAGCAGCTTAAGTAGGACAGCCGAGCAGTACTTC
CDR3 protein: CASSLSRTAEQYF
clone size: .
V gene: TRBV11-2
D gene: .
J gene: TRBJ2-7

CDR3 DNA: TGTGCCAGCAGCTTATCTGCGAGCTCCTACAATGAGCAGTTCTTC
CDR3 protein: CASSLSASSYNEQFF
clone size: .
V gene: TRBV7-8
D gene: .
J gene: TRBJ2-1

CDR3 DNA: TGCGCCAGCAGCCAAGATCGGATGGTAGGTCGTGCAGATACGCAGTATTTT
CDR3 protein: CASSQDRMVGRADTQYF
clone size: .
V gene: TRBV4-3
D gene: .
J gene: TRBJ2-3

CDR3 DNA: TGTGCCAGCAGTTTGTCGACGGCGGCCGGGCAGTACTTC
CDR3 protein: CASSLSTAAGQYF
clone size: few
V gene: TRBV27
D gene: .
J gene: TRBJ2-7

CDR3 DNA: TGTGCCAGCAGTTACTCACGGGACGGGGAGCTGTTTTTT
CDR3 protein: CASSYSRDGELFF
clone size: .
V gene: TRBV6-5
D gene: .
J gene: TRBJ2-2

CDR3 DNA: TGCGCCAGCAGGATTAGCGGCACCTACAATGAGCAGTTCTTC
CDR3 protein: CASRISGTYNEQFF
clone size: .
V gene: TRBV5-1
D gene: .
J gene: TRBJ2-1